Following are 2 T cell receptor beta chains from one sample sequenced in a study of CD8+ T cells in alopecia areata. In each case, RNA was isolated and then reverse transcribed into cDNA as the sequencing template. Sequencing was performed with immunoSEQ multiplex PCR; in TCRdb, only in-frame clones are kept and a portion is missing. The sample includes about 120,000 clones, roughly two fifths of them seen just once. The sample was CD4+ T cells sorted from blood. All receptors derive from a human donor with alopecia areata.

This clone was detected a few times. The chain employs TRBV9 and TRBJ1-2; TRBD1 might be the D (5 bases). V was trimmed by 4 bases and J by 5 bases, leaving 12 bases between them. This CDR3 is 13 amino acids long. Germline CDR1 is SGDLS and CDR2 is YYNGEE. The CDR3 reads CASSTTGDYGYTF. CDR3 DNA: TGTGCCAGCAGCACGACGGGGGATTATGGCTACACCTTC.

This clone showed up many times. The chain recombines TRBV28 with TRBJ2-7; 9 positions agree with TRBD2. This CDR3 is built from 14 residues. Germline CDR1 MDHEN, CDR2 SYDVKM. The trim removed 5 bases at V and 3 bases at J, leaving 5 bases unmatched. CDR3 in amino acids: CASSPGTSLYEQYF. The CDR3, as DNA: TGTGCCAGCAGTCCCGGGACTAGCCTCTACGAGCAGTACTTC. The full variable domain, with the rest looked up from reference TRBV28 and TRBJ2-7, is DVKVTQSSRYLVKRTGEKVFLECVQDMDHENMFWYRQDPGLGLRLIYFSYDVKMKEKGDIPEGYSVSREKKERFSLILESASTNQTSMYLCASSPGTSLYEQYFGPGTRLTVT.